This is a list of T cell receptor beta chains from one sample in a study of shared clonotypes between healthy human individuals. The assay was immunoSEQ multiplex PCR, and TCRdb's table has in-frame clones only and misses some. The repertoire holds around 2,000,000 clones, with about 95% as singletons. Sample: naive CD8+ T cells sorted from blood. The receptors shown here come from a man in his late teens or twenties in good health. Both conserved end residues are part of each CDR3. The order of the fields is D gene, V gene, J gene, CDR3 protein, CDR3 DNA. A D gene is named only where the DNA matches it firmly.

-	TRBV6-1	TRBJ1-5	CASSEGGGSTQPQHF	TGTGCCAGCAGTGAAGGGGGAGGAAGTACTCAGCCCCAGCATTTT
TRBD2	TRBV14	TRBJ2-5	CASSQDTRERGLPETQYF	TGTGCCAGCAGCCAAGATACGCGGGAGAGAGGGCTCCCAGAGACCCAGTACTTC
-	TRBV2	TRBJ2-5	CASSNRGLETQYF	TGTGCCAGCAGTAACAGGGGACTGGAGACCCAGTACTTC
-	TRBV7-9	TRBJ1-1	CASSIEKGDTEAFF	TGTGCCAGCAGTATAGAAAAAGGGGACACTGAAGCTTTCTTT
TRBD2	TRBV4-1	TRBJ2-1	CASSPPSAGVNNEQFF	TGCGCCAGCAGCCCCCCCTCCGCGGGGGTCAACAATGAGCAGTTCTTC
-	TRBV30	TRBJ1-1	CAWSGGTRSMNTEAFF	TGTGCCTGGAGCGGCGGTACTCGGAGCATGAACACTGAAGCTTTCTTT
-	TRBV4-1	TRBJ1-5	CASSQGAGSNQPQHF	TGCGCCAGCAGCCAGGGGGCTGGAAGCAATCAGCCCCAGCATTTT
TRBD1	TRBV12-5	TRBJ2-5	CASGLGQGQETQYF	TGTGCTAGTGGTCTAGGACAGGGTCAAGAGACCCAGTACTTC
-	TRBV30	TRBJ1-5	CAWSVRWNGSNQPQHF	TGTGCCTGGAGTGTAAGGTGGAACGGGAGCAATCAGCCCCAGCATTTT
-	TRBV28	TRBJ2-7	CASSPHLPGATSYEQYF	TGTGCCAGCAGCCCCCACCTCCCGGGGGCCACTTCCTACGAGCAGTACTTC
-	TRBV7-2	TRBJ1-2	CASSLDNNYGYTF	TGTGCCAGCAGCTTAGATAACAACTATGGCTACACCTTC
TRBD2	TRBV6-6	TRBJ2-1	CASRAGLAGVNEQFF	TGTGCCAGCAGGGCGGGACTAGCGGGCGTGAATGAGCAGTTCTTC